A selection of T cell receptor beta chains follows, all from one sample in a study of T cell responses to AZD1222 COVID-19 vaccine. Generated by immunoSEQ multiplex PCR, the TCRdb table keeps only in-frame clones and is missing some. The sample has around 170,000 clones, almost 90% seen once; the top ten hold more than 9%. Source: peripheral blood, taken 28 days after the second AZD1222 dose. These receptors were obtained from an adult who received the AZD1222 COVID-19 vaccine. The CDR3 runs from the conserved cysteine through the conserved F or W. Fields, in order: CDR3 length, clone size, D gene, J gene, V gene, CDR3 DNA, CDR3 protein. The D gene is left open where the match is weak. Not all rows give a size; the values are once, few, many and, for expanded clones, a class.

>14|-|-|TRBJ1-3|TRBV18
TGTGCCAGCTCACCACAAGACTCAGGAAACACCATATATTTT
CASSPQDSGNTIYF
>13|-|-|TRBJ2-7|TRBV24-1
TGTGCCACCAGTGAGTTCATAAAGTACGAGCAGTACTTC
CATSEFIKYEQYF
>16|few|-|TRBJ1-6|TRBV7-9
TGTGCCAGCAGCCCACCGGCCGGGGTCTATAATTCACCCCTCCACTTT
CASSPPAGVYNSPLHF
>16|-|TRBD2|TRBJ2-1|TRBV14
TGTGCCAGCAGCCAACTCGGCGGGGGGTACCTCAATGAGCAGTTCTTC
CASSQLGGGYLNEQFF
>14|-|-|TRBJ2-5|TRBV2
TGTGCCAGCACTCCGGGGCTCGCTGTGGAGACCCAGTACTTC
CASTPGLAVETQYF
>15|-|-|TRBJ1-5|TRBV6-2/TRBV6-3
TGTGCCAGCAGCTTAGGTGGCGGGCACAATCAGCCCCAGCATTTT
CASSLGGGHNQPQHF
>13|-|-|TRBJ1-1|TRBV19
TGTGCCAGTAGGGTCAGTCTGAACACTGAAGCTTTCTTT
CASRVSLNTEAFF
>15|once|-|TRBJ1-3|TRBV5-1
TGCGCCAGCAGCTTGTCTTGGGATTCTGGAAACACCATATATTTT
CASSLSWDSGNTIYF
>16|-|TRBD2|TRBJ2-2|TRBV3-1/TRBV3-2
TGTGCCAGCAGCCAAGGGATAGCGGGGGTCACCGGGGAGCTGTTTTTT
CASSQGIAGVTGELFF
>14|few|-|TRBJ1-1|TRBV9
TGTGCCAGCAGCGTTGTTCAGGGTCCCACTGAAGCTTTCTTT
CASSVVQGPTEAFF
>15|-|TRBD1|TRBJ2-7|TRBV4-3
TGCGCCAGCAGCCAAGATTTCGCCAGGGGGTACGAGCAGTACTTC
CASSQDFARGYEQYF
>15|once|TRBD2|TRBJ2-7|TRBV19
TGTGCCAGTAGCCCGGGGGGGATCAGCTCCTACGAGCAGTACTTC
CASSPGGISSYEQYF
>13|-|-|TRBJ1-5|TRBV7-2
TGTGCCAGCAGCCCCACCCCCAATCAGCCCCAGCATTTT
CASSPTPNQPQHF
>15|-|-|TRBJ2-7|TRBV7-2
TGTGCCAGCAGCCAAAATGGCGGGGGCGACTACGAGCAGTACTTC
CASSQNGGGDYEQYF
>14|-|-|TRBJ2-7|TRBV9
TGTGCCAGCAGCTCACAGGGAAGACCCTACGAGCAGTACTTC
CASSSQGRPYEQYF
>14|-|-|TRBJ1-2|TRBV7-9
TGTGCCAGCAGCTTAGATGGGGACGGCTATGGCTACACCTTC
CASSLDGDGYGYTF
>16|once|-|TRBJ2-5|TRBV27
TGTGCCAGCAGTTTAGACAGAAGGAGGGCGGGGGAGACCCAGTACTTC
CASSLDRRRAGETQYF
>14|once|-|TRBJ2-7|TRBV4-1
TGCGCCAGCAGCGGCGGGACAGCTACCTACGAGCAGTACTTC
CASSGGTATYEQYF
>13|-|-|TRBJ1-2|TRBV25-1
TGTGCCAGCAGTGACCCCGTTGGGCATGGCTACACCTTC
CASSDPVGHGYTF
>16|-|-|TRBJ1-4|TRBV25-1
TGTGCCAGCAGTGATCGGACGTTAACACCGAGTGAAAAACTGTTTTTT
CASSDRTLTPSEKLFF
>16|-|TRBD1|TRBJ1-2|TRBV7-3
TGTGCCAGCAGCTTATCAGGGGGACGGCCTAACTATGGCTACACCTTC
CASSLSGGRPNYGYTF
>13|-|-|TRBJ1-1|TRBV19
TGTGCCAGTAGTATAGATCCCGAGACTGAAGCTTTCTTT
CASSIDPETEAFF
>14|-|-|TRBJ1-1|TRBV15
TGTGCCACCAGCAGCGCTCGTAGGAACACTGAAGCTTTCTTT
CATSSARRNTEAFF
>11|-|-|TRBJ1-1|TRBV29-1
TGCAGCGTTGTACAGGATGTTCGGGCTTTCTTT
CSVVQDVRAFF
>14|-|-|TRBJ1-1|TRBV3-1/TRBV3-2
TGTGCCAGCAGCCCACGAGGGGGGAACACTGAAGCTTTCTTT
CASSPRGGNTEAFF
>15|-|-|TRBJ1-2|TRBV7-9
TGTGCCAGCAGCTTAAGTGACGGCAGGGGAAATGGCTACACCTTC
CASSLSDGRGNGYTF
>15|-|TRBD1|TRBJ1-4|TRBV7-8
TGTGCCAGCAGAAACCAGGGGGTCACTAATGAAAAACTGTTTTTT
CASRNQGVTNEKLFF
>15|once|-|TRBJ1-1|TRBV9
TGTGCCAGCAGCGTAGGGACCCCCGGGGACACTGAAGCTTTCTTT
CASSVGTPGDTEAFF
>13|-|TRBD2|TRBJ2-7|TRBV3-1/TRBV3-2
TGTGCCAGCAAATCGGGGGGGCGCTACGAGCAGTACTTC
CASKSGGRYEQYF
>13|few|-|TRBJ1-2|TRBV29-1
TGCAGCGTCCAAGTCGGGGGTGACTATGGCTACACCTTC
CSVQVGGDYGYTF
>13|-|TRBD1|TRBJ2-1|TRBV11-3
TGTGCCAGCAGTGTGGACAGGAACAATGAGCAGTTCTTC
CASSVDRNNEQFF
>14|-|TRBD2|TRBJ2-5|TRBV7-2
TGTGCCAGCAGCTTCGGCGGGGGGAGGGAGACCCAGTACTTC
CASSFGGGRETQYF
>13|-|-|TRBJ1-1|TRBV4-2
TGTGCCAGCAGCCCCCAGGGTACACGCGGGGCTTTCTTT
CASSPQGTRGAFF
>15|-|TRBD1|TRBJ2-7|TRBV9
TGTGCCAGCAGCCCCCGGACAGGCGCCTCATACGAGCAGTACTTC
CASSPRTGASYEQYF
>15|once|TRBD2|TRBJ2-1|TRBV5-4
TGTGCCAGCAGCTCCGGGGGGGCTCTGGTGGTTGAGCAGTTCTTC
CASSSGGALVVEQFF